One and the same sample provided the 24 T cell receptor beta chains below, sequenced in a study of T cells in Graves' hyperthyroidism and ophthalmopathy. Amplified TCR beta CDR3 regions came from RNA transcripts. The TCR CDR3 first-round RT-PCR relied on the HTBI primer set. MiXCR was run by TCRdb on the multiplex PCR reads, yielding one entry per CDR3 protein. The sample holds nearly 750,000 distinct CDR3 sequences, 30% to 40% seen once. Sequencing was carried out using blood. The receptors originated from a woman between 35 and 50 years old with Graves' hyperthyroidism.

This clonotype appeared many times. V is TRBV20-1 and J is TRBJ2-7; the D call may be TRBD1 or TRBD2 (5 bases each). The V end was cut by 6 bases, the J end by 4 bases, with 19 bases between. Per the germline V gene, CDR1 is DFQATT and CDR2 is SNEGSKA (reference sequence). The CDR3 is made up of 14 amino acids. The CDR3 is CSAAGAGSGYEQYF. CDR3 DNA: TGCAGTGCCGCCGGGGCAGGGTCCGGGTACGAGCAGTACTTC.

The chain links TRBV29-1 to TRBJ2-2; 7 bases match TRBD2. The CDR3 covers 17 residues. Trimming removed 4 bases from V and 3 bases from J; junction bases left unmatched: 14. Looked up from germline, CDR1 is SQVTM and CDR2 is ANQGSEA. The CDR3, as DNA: TGCAGCGTTGTGTCTGCTAGCGGACGCGAATACACCGGGGAGCTGTTTTTT. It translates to CSVVSASGREYTGELFF.

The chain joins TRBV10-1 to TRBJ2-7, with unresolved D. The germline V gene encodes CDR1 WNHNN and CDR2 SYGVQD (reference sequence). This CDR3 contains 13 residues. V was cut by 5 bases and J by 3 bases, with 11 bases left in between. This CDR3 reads CASSPGPLYEQYF. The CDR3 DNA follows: TGCGCCAGCAGTCCCGGACCCCTCTACGAGCAGTACTTC.

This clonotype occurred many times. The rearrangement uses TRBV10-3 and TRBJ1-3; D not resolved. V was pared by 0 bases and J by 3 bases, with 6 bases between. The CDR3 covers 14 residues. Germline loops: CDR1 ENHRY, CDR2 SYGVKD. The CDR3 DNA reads TGTGCCATCAGTGAGTCTGCAGATGGAAACACCATATATTTT. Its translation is CAISESADGNTIYF.

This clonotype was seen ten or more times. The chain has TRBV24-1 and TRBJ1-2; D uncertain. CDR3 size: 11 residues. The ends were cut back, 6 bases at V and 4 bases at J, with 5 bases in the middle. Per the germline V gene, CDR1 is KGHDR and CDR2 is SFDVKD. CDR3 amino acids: CATSSAYGYTF. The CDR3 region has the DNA TGTGCCACCAGTTCAGCCTATGGCTACACCTTC.

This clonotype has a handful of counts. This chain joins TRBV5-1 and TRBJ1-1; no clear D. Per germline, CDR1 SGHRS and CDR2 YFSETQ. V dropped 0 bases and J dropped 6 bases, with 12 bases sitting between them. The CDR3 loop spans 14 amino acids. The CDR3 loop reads CASSLDGYFAEAFF. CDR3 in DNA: TGCGCCAGCAGCTTGGACGGGTACTTTGCTGAAGCTTTCTTT.

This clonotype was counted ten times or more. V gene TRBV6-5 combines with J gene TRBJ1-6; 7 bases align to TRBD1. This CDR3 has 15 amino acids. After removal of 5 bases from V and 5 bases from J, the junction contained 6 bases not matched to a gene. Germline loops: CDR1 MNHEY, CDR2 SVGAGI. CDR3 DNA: TGTGCCAGCAGTCCGGGACAGATAAATAATTCACCCCTCCACTTT. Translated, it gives CASSPGQINNSPLHF.

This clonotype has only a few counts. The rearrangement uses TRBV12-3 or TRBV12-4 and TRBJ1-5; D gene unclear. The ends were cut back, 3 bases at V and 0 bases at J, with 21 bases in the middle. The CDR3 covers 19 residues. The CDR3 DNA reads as TGTGCCAGCAGTTTCATTCGGTTCTTGGACGGATTTAGCAATCAGCCCCAGCATTTT. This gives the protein CASSFIRFLDGFSNQPQHF.

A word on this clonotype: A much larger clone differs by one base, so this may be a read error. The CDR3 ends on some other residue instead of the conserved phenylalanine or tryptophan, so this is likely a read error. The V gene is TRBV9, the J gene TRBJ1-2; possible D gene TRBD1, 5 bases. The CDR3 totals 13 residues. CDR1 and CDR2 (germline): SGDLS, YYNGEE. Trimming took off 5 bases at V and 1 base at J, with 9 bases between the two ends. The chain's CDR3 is CASSHDSNYGYTL. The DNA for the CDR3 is TGTGCCAGCAGTCACGACAGTAACTATGGCTACACCCTC.

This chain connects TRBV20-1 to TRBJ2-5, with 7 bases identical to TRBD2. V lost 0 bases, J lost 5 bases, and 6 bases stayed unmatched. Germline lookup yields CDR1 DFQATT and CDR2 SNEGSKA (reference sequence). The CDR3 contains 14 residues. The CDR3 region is CSARDMGGWETQYF. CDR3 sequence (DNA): TGCAGTGCTAGAGATATGGGAGGGTGGGAGACCCAGTACTTC.

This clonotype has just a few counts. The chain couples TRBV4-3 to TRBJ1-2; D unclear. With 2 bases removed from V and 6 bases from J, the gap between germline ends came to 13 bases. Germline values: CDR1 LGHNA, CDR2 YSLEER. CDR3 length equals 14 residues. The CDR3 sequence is CASSQMLSADGYTF. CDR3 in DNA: TGCGCCAGCAGCCAAATGCTATCCGCAGATGGCTACACCTTC.

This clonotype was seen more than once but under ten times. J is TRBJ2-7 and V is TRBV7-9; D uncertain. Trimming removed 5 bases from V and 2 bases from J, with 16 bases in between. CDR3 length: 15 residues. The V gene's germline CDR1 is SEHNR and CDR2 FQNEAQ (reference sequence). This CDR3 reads CASSQARLKAYEQYF. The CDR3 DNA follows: TGTGCCAGCAGCCAAGCTCGACTTAAAGCCTACGAGCAGTACTTC.

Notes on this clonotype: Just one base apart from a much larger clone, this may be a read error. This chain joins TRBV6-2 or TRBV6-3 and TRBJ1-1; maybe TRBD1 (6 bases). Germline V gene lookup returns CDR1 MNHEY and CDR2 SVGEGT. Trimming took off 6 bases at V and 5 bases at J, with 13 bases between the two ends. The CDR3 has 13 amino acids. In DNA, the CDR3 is TGTGCCAGCAGCTTTACAGGGAAGACTGAAGCTTTCTTT. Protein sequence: CASSFTGKTEAFF.

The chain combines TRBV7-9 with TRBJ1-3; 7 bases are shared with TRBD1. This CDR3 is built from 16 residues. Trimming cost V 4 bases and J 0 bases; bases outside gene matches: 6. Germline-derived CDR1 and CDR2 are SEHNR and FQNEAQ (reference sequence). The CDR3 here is CASSWTGDPSGNTIYF. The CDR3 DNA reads TGTGCCAGCAGCTGGACAGGAGACCCCTCTGGAAACACCATATATTTT.

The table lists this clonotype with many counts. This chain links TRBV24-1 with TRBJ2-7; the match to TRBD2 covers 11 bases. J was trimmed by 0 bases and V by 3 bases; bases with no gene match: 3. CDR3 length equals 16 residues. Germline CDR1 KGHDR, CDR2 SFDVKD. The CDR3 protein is CATSDAGLAVSYEQYF. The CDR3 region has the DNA TGTGCCACCAGTGATGCGGGACTAGCGGTCTCCTACGAGCAGTACTTC.

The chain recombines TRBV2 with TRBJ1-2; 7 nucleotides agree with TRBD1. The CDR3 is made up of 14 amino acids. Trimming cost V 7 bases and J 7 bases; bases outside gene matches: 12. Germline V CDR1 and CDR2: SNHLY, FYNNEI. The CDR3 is CASKEIGGTFGYTF. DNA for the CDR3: TGTGCCAGCAAGGAGATAGGGGGCACGTTTGGCTACACCTTC.

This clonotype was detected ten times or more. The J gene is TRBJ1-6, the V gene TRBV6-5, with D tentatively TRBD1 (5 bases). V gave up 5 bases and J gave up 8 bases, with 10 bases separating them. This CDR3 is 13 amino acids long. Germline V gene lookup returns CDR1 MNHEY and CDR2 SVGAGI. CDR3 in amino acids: CASSPRTHSPLHF. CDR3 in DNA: TGTGCCAGCAGTCCCAGGACACATTCACCCCTCCACTTT.

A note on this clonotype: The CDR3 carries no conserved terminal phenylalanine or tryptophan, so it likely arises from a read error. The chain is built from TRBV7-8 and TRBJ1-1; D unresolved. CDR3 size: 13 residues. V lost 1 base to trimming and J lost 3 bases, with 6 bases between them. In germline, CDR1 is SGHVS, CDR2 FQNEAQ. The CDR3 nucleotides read TGTGCCAGCAGCTTAGGGAGGCACACTGAAGCTTTCCTT. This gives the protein CASSLGRHTEAFL.

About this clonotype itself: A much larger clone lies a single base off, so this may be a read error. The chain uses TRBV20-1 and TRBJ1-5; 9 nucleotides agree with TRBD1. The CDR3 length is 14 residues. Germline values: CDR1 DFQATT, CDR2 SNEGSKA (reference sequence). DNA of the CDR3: TGCAGTGCGAGGGACAGGGAGCTCAATCAGCTCCAGCATTTT. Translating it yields CSARDRELNQLQHF.

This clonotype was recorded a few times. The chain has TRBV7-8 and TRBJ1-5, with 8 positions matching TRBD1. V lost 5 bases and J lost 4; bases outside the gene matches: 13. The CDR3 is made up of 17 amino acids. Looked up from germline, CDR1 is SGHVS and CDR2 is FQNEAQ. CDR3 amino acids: CASSPLAHRTGNQPQHF. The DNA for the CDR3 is TGTGCCAGCAGCCCCCTGGCGCATAGGACAGGGAATCAGCCCCAGCATTTT.

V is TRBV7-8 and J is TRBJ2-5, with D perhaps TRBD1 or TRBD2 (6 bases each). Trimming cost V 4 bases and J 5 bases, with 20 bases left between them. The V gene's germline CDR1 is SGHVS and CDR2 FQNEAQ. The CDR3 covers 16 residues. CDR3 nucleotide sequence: TGTGCCAGCAGCTATAGCCGGGACACCCGGGAGGAGACCCAGTACTTC. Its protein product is CASSYSRDTREETQYF.

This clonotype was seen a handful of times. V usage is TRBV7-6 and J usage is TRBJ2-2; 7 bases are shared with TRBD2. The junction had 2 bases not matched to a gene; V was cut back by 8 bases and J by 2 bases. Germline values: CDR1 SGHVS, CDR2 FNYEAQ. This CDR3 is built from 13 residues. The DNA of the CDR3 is TGTGCCAGCGAGCGGGGAAACACCGGGGAGCTGTTTTTT. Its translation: CASERGNTGELFF.

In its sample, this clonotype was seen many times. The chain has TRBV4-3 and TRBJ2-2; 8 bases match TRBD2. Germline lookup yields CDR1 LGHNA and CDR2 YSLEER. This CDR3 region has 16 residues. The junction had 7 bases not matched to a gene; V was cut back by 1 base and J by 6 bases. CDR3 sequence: CASSQVASGSAGELFF. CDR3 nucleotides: TGCGCCAGCAGCCAAGTGGCTAGCGGGTCGGCCGGGGAGCTGTTTTTT.

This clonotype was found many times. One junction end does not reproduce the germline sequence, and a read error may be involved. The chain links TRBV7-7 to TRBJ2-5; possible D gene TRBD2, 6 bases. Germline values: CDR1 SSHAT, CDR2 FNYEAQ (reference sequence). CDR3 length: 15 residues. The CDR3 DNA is TGTGCTAGCAGCCCGCTTAGTAGCGGACAAGAGACCCAGTACTTC. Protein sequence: CASSPLSSGQETQYF.